The 18 T cell receptor beta chains below were found in one sample sequenced in a study of blood T cells in healthy people across ages (dated by TCRdb to the mid-2010s). Libraries came from 5' RACE. Instrument used: Illumina HiSeq 2500. A second PCR of about 7 to 12 cycles was performed with a sample-barcoded 5' primer and a J-beta primer mix. Through fastp at Q25 and MiXCR, TCRdb rebuilt clones from the public reads, retaining in-frame beta chains. Every distinct CDR3 protein forms one entry, paired with its most common genes and DNA. In all, the sample holds roughly 1.5 million distinct CDR3 sequences, and about 45% of those were seen once. The top ten hold roughly 3.7% of the sample. Sequencing was carried out using blood. These receptors originate from a woman under 30 in good health.

The chain couples TRBV28 to TRBJ2-2, with 8 nucleotides matching TRBD2. V gave up 1 base and J gave up 0 bases; unmatched junction bases: 1. Germline lookup yields CDR1 MDHEN and CDR2 SYDVKM. There are 16 residues in the CDR3. The CDR3 is CASSLLAGPNTGELFF. The CDR3 DNA reads TGTGCCAGCAGTTTATTAGCGGGACCGAACACCGGGGAGCTGTTTTTT.

The chain links TRBV12-3 or TRBV12-4 to TRBJ2-5; weak D call: TRBD2 (6 bases). The length of the CDR3 is 16 residues. Deletions cut 3 bases from V and 4 bases from J, with 18 bases between. The CDR3 region is CASSFWGDEEGETQYF. In nucleotides, the CDR3 is TGTGCCAGCAGTTTTTGGGGGGATGAAGAGGGAGAGACCCAGTACTTC.

Only a few counts were recorded for this clonotype. The gene calls are TRBV29-1 and TRBJ2-4, with 8 bases lining up with TRBD1. The J call may be in error: the DNA end matches TRBJ2-7 better. Per the germline V gene, CDR1 is SQVTM and CDR2 is ANQGSEA. The CDR3 contains 15 residues. CDR3 in DNA: TGCAGCGCCAGAGAAGGGACAGGTATTATTTACGAGCAGTACTTC. Translated: CSAREGTGIIYEQYF.

The V gene is TRBV5-1, the J gene TRBJ2-7; 10 bases agree with TRBD2. The CDR3 extends over 17 amino acids. The germline V gene encodes CDR1 SGHRS and CDR2 YFSETQ. V was clipped by 1 base and J by 2 bases; unmatched bases: 9. The DNA for the CDR3 is TGCGCCAGCAGCTTGACACCAGGACTAGCGGAGCCCTACGAGCAGTACTTC. It encodes CASSLTPGLAEPYEQYF.

This clonotype has just a few counts. The chain employs TRBV7-3 and TRBJ2-3; the match to TRBD2 covers 10 bases. Per germline, CDR1 SGHTA and CDR2 FQGTGA. Trimming removed 3 bases from V and 5 bases from J; junction bases left unmatched: 5. The CDR3 runs to 15 residues. The CDR3 DNA is TGTGCCAGCAGCTTCAAAGCGGGAGGGGGAGATACGCAGTATTTT. Protein product: CASSFKAGGGDTQYF. The variable domain in full, completed from reference TRBV7-3 and TRBJ2-3, reads GAGVSQTPSNKVTEKGKYVELRCDPISGHTALYWYRQSLGQGPEFLIYFQGTGAADDSGLPNDRFFAVRPEGSVSTLKIQRTERGDSAVYLCASSFKAGGGDTQYFGPGTRLTVL.

This clonotype was counted only a few times. J is TRBJ1-5 and V is TRBV5-1, with D unclear. Germline values: CDR1 SGHRS, CDR2 YFSETQ. CDR3 length: 15 amino acids. The V end was cut by 1 base, the J end by 3 bases, with 11 bases between. This CDR3 reads CASSLRAATNQPQHF. CDR3 bases: TGCGCCAGCAGCTTGAGGGCAGCGACCAATCAGCCCCAGCATTTT.

Notes on this clonotype: A much larger clone sits a single nucleotide away, making a read error possible. V is TRBV2 and J is TRBJ2-7; D is perhaps TRBD1 (5 bases). V was cut by 6 bases and J by 2 bases, with 14 bases left in between. The CDR3 sequence is 14 residues long. The germline V gene has CDR1 SNHLY and CDR2 FYNNEI. CDR3 region: CASSEAGYTYEQYF. The CDR3 DNA reads TGTGCCAGCAGCGAGGCAGGGTACACCTACGAGCAGTACTTC.

Only one count was recorded for this clonotype. The J gene is TRBJ2-5, the V gene TRBV9; TRBD2 aligns across 11 bases. CDR1 is SGDLS and CDR2 is YYNGEE in the germline V gene. Trimming took 4 bases from V and 11 from J; bases not matched to a gene: 13. This CDR3 spans 15 amino acids. The CDR3 is CASSRTSGQYNEQYF. The CDR3 DNA reads TGTGCCAGCAGCCGGACTAGCGGGCAGTACAATGAGCAGTACTTC.

The chain recombines TRBV11-2 with TRBJ1-4; D uncertain. Trimming left V 3 bases short and J 0 bases short, with 11 bases between. Germline V lookup: CDR1 SGHAT, CDR2 FQNNGV. The CDR3 consists of 16 residues. The CDR3, as DNA: TGTGCCAGCAGCTTTGGCACCCTTGCAACTAATGAAAAACTGTTTTTT. Translation: CASSFGTLATNEKLFF. Drawing the rest from reference TRBV11-2 and TRBJ1-4, the complete variable domain is EAGVAQSPRYKIIEKRQSVAFWCNPISGHATLYWYQQILGQGPKLLIQFQNNGVVDDSQLPKDRFSAERLKGVDSTLKIQPAKLEDSAVYLCASSFGTLATNEKLFFGSGTQLSVL.

This clonotype was seen only a few times. V usage is TRBV2 and J usage is TRBJ2-3; weak D call: TRBD1 (6 bases). V shed 6 bases and J shed 2 bases, with 9 bases lying between them. The CDR3 is 13 amino acids. Germline V gene data show CDR1 as SNHLY and CDR2 as FYNNEI. The CDR3 sequence: CASRDRNTDTQYF. The CDR3 bases are TGTGCCAGCAGAGACAGGAACACAGATACGCAGTATTTT.

CDR3 in amino acids: CASSLGDPSKVETEAFF. The DNA of the CDR3 is TGCGCCAGCAGCTTGGGGGACCCCTCGAAGGTTGAGACTGAAGCTTTCTTT. The rearrangement uses TRBV5-1 and TRBJ1-1, with D tentatively TRBD1 (5 bases). The V and J ends lost 0 bases and 5 bases respectively, with 20 bases between them. Looked up from germline, CDR1 is SGHRS and CDR2 is YFSETQ. This CDR3 comprises 17 residues.

This sequence joins TRBV10-3 and TRBJ2-7, with 9 nucleotides matching TRBD1. CDR3 size: 17 residues. Germline loops: CDR1 ENHRY, CDR2 SYGVKD. V dropped 3 bases and J dropped 5; count of bases not matched to a gene: 14. The CDR3 DNA reads TGTGCCATCAGTGACCCCCTCGGGGGGACAGGGACCCACGAGCAGTACTTC. This encodes CAISDPLGGTGTHEQYF.

This clonotype was observed a handful of times. The genes are TRBV15 and TRBJ1-5; the match to TRBD1 covers 7 bases. There are 16 residues in the CDR3. CDR1 and CDR2 (germline): LNHNV, YYDKDF (reference sequence). Trimming took 8 bases from V and 4 from J; bases not matched to a gene: 14. For the CDR3, the DNA is TGTGCCACCTCTCGAGCACTAACAGGGGTGAATCAGCCCCAGCATTTT. Translated, it gives CATSRALTGVNQPQHF.

This clonotype was found a few times. This chain connects TRBV20-1 to TRBJ2-1, with 9 bases that match TRBD2. Germline loops: CDR1 DFQATT, CDR2 SNEGSKA (reference sequence). The CDR3 spans 17 residues. V lost 1 base to trimming and J lost 0 bases; unmatched junction nucleotides: 7. The CDR3: CSARGGTSSRSYNEQFF. In DNA form, the CDR3 reads TGCAGTGCTAGAGGGGGGACTAGCTCCCGCTCCTACAATGAGCAGTTCTTC.

The rearrangement joins TRBV28 to TRBJ2-1; no reliable D call. V gave up 5 bases and J gave up 6 bases, with 14 bases separating them. The CDR3 runs to 14 residues. Per germline, CDR1 MDHEN and CDR2 SYDVKM. CDR3 amino acids: CASSTTSISNEQFF. CDR3 in DNA: TGTGCCAGCAGTACAACGTCCATATCCAATGAGCAGTTCTTC.

V gene TRBV9 combines with J gene TRBJ2-3, with D possibly TRBD1 on 5 matching bases. V dropped 4 bases and J dropped 0 bases, with 24 bases sitting between them. CDR3 length: 19 residues. CDR1 SGDLS and CDR2 YYNGEE come from the germline V gene. The CDR3 protein is CASSPRGSRTVHSTDTQYF. The CDR3 region has the DNA TGTGCCAGCAGCCCTAGGGGATCAAGGACGGTTCATAGCACAGATACGCAGTATTTT.

This clonotype has just one count. V usage is TRBV12-3 or TRBV12-4 and J usage is TRBJ2-7; the match to TRBD1 covers 8 bases. The DNA matches TRBJ2-5 better at its end, which makes the J call doubtful. The CDR3 totals 14 residues. The CDR3 coding sequence is TGTGCCAGCAGGCCCGGACAGGGTCCGGGGACCCAGTACTTC. This translates into CASRPGQGPGTQYF.

This clonotype appeared a single time. The rearrangement joins TRBV7-3 to TRBJ2-2; D is unclear. V was shortened by 1 base and J by 0 bases, with 12 bases between the two germline ends. In germline, CDR1 is SGHTA, CDR2 FQGTGA. The CDR3 sequence is 17 residues long. The CDR3 region has the DNA TGTGCCAGCAGCTTAATAGGACCAATCGCGAACACCGGGGAGCTGTTTTTT. The encoded protein is CASSLIGPIANTGELFF.